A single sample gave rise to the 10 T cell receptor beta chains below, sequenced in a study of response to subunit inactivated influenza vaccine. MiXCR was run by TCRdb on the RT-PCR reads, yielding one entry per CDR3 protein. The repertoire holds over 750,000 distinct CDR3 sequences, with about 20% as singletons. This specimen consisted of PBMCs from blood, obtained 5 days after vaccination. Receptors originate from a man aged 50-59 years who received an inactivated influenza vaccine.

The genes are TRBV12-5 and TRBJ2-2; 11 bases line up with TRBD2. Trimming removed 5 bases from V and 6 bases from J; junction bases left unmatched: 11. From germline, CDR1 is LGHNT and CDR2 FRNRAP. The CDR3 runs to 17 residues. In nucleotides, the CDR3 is TGTGCTAGTGGTCTCTGGGTTACTAGCGGGAGCTCCGGGGAGCTGTTTTTT. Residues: CASGLWVTSGSSGELFF. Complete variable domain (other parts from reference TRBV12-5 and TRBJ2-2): DARVTQTPRHKVTEMGQEVTMRCQPILGHNTVFWYRQTMMQGLELLAYFRNRAPLDDSGMPKDRFSAEMPDATLATLKIQPSEPRDSAVYFCASGLWVTSGSSGELFFGEGSRLTVL.

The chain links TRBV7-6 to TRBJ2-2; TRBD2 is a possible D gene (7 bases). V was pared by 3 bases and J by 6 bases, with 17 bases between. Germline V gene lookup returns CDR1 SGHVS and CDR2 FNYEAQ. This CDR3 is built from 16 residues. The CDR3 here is CASSFGLGGFAGELFF. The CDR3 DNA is TGTGCCAGCAGCTTTGGACTAGGGGGGTTTGCCGGGGAGCTGTTTTTT.

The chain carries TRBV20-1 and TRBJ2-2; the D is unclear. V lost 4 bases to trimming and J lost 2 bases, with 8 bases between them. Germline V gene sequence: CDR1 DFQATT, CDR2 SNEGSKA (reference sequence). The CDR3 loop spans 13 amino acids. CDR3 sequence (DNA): TGCAGTGCTATGTTAGCTAACACCGGGGAGCTGTTTTTT. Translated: CSAMLANTGELFF.

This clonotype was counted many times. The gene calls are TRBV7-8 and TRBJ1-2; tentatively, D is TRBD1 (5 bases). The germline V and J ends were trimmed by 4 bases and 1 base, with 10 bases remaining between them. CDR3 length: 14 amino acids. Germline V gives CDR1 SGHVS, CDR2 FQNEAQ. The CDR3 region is CASSSRGINYGYTF. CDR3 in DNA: TGTGCCAGCAGCTCTCGGGGGATTAACTATGGCTACACCTTC.

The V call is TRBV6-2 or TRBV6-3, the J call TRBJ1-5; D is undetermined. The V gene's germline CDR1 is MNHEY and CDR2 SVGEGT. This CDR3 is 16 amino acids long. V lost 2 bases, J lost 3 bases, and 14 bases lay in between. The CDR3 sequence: CASSYDWLRFNQPQHF. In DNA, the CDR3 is TGTGCCAGCAGTTACGATTGGCTGAGGTTCAATCAGCCCCAGCATTTT.

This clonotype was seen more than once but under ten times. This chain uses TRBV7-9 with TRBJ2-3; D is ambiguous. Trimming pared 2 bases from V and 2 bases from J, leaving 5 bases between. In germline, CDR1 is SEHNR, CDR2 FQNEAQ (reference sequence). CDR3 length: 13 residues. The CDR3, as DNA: TGTGCCAGCAGCTTATCGACCACAGATACGCAGTATTTT. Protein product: CASSLSTTDTQYF. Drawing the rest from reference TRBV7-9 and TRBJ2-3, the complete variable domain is DTGVSQNPRHKITKRGQNVTFRCDPISEHNRLYWYRQTLGQGPEFLTYFQNEAQLEKSRLLSDRFSAERPKGSFSTLEIQRTEQGDSAMYLCASSLSTTDTQYFGPGTRLTVL.

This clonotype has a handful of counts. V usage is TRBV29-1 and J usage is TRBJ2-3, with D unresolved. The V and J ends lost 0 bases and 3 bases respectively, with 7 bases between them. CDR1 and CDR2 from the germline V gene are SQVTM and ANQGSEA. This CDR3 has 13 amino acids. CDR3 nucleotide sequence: TGCAGCGTTGAAGAAGTCAGGACAGATACGCAGTATTTT. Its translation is CSVEEVRTDTQYF.

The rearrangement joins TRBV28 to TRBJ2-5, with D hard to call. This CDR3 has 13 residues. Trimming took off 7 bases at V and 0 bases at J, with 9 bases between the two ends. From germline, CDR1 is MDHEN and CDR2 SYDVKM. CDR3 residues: CASKKHNQETQYF. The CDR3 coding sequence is TGTGCCAGCAAAAAGCATAACCAAGAGACCCAGTACTTC. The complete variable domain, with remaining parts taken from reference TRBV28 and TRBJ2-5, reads DVKVTQSSRYLVKRTGEKVFLECVQDMDHENMFWYRQDPGLGLRLIYFSYDVKMKEKGDIPEGYSVSREKKERFSLILESASTNQTSMYLCASKKHNQETQYFGPGTRLLVL.

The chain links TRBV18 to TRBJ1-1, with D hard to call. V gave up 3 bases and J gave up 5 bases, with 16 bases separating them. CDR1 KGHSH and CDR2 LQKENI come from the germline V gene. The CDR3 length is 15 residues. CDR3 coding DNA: TGTGCCAGCTCACCTCAGACGTCTACAGAGACTGAAGCTTTCTTT. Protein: CASSPQTSTETEAFF. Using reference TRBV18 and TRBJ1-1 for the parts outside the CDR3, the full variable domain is NAGVMQNPRHLVRRRGQEARLRCSPMKGHSHVYWYRQLPEEGLKFMVYLQKENIIDESGMPKERFSAEFPKEGPSILRIQQVVRGDSAAYFCASSPQTSTETEAFFGQGTRLTVV.

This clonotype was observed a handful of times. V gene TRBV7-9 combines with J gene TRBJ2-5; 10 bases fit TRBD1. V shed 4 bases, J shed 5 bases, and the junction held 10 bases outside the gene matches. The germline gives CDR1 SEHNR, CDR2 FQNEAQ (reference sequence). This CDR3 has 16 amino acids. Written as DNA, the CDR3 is TGTGCCAGCAGCTATTCTCCGGGACAGGGGTTCGAGACCCAGTACTTC. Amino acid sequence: CASSYSPGQGFETQYF.